One sample yielded the 6 T cell receptor beta chains listed below, sequenced in a study of identical twins. TCRdb fed the 5' RACE reads into MiXCR, producing one record per CDR3 protein. The sample yields 400,000 to 600,000 distinct CDR3 sequences, 20% to 25% seen once. This sample also appeared in a second study, on yellow fever vaccine responses in identical twins.

Source material: CD4+ T cells sorted from blood. These receptors all stem from a woman between 18 and 30 years old in good health.

Details on this clonotype: Sequence at one end of the junction differs from germline and may be a read error. V usage is TRBV7-6 and J usage is TRBJ2-1; possibly TRBD1 for D (6 bases). The length of the CDR3 is 15 residues. The germline gives CDR1 SGHVS, CDR2 FNYEAQ. The CDR3 DNA follows: TGTGCCAACAGCTCAAGACGGACAGTGTACAATGAGCAGTTCTTC. Its protein product is CANSSRRTVYNEQFF.

The J gene is TRBJ2-7, the V gene TRBV7-9, with D perhaps matching TRBD2 (6 bases). V lost 5 bases and J 4 bases, leaving 15 bases between the germline ends. The CDR3 consists of 14 residues. Germline values: CDR1 SEHNR, CDR2 FQNEAQ (reference sequence). DNA for the CDR3: TGTGCCAGCAGCCCCCGGGACTTCAAGTACGAGCAGTACTTC. It translates to CASSPRDFKYEQYF.

This clonotype was seen a handful of times. The chain links TRBV12-3 or TRBV12-4 to TRBJ2-7, with 7 bases fitting TRBD1. CDR3 size: 15 residues. V shed 6 bases, J shed 3 bases, and the junction held 11 bases outside the gene matches. CDR3 sequence (DNA): TGTGCCAGCAGCTCTCAGGACAGGCGAAGCTACGAGCAGTACTTC. It translates to CASSSQDRRSYEQYF.

The table lists this clonotype with a few counts. This CDR3 reads CSARGWDRLAETQYF. In DNA, the CDR3 is TGCAGTGCTAGAGGTTGGGATCGGCTAGCGGAGACCCAGTACTTC. The V gene is TRBV20-1, the J gene TRBJ2-5; D might be TRBD2 (6 bases). V gave up 1 base and J gave up 5 bases, with 17 bases separating them. The V gene's germline CDR1 is DFQATT and CDR2 SNEGSKA (reference sequence). The CDR3 totals 15 residues.

This clonotype was found a few times. V is TRBV5-1 and J is TRBJ2-2; TRBD1 aligns across 8 bases. V dropped 4 bases and J dropped 6; count of bases not matched to a gene: 8. The CDR3 contains 15 residues. The germline gives CDR1 SGHRS, CDR2 YFSETQ. In nucleotides, the CDR3 is TGCGCCAGCAGCAGATCGGGACAGGCCCCCGGGGAGCTGTTTTTT. Amino acid sequence: CASSRSGQAPGELFF.

This rearrangement joins TRBV20-1 to TRBJ1-5; D is perhaps TRBD1 (5 bases). The CDR3 runs to 18 residues. Germline loops: CDR1 DFQATT, CDR2 SNEGSKA (reference sequence). Trimming stripped 0 bases from V and 7 bases from J, with 25 bases between. DNA for the CDR3: TGCAGTGCTAGAGATTTTAGGGTTGTGGGGGGTTCGGTCCAGCCCCAGCATTTT. Encoded protein: CSARDFRVVGGSVQPQHF.